This TCR beta chain was sequenced during a study of blood T cells in healthy people across ages. Study-level information: Template switching picked up about one barcoded beta molecule for each two T cells. Broader study findings: Age showed a roughly linear inverse relationship with TCR beta diversity per million T cells.

This clonotype was found a few times. Its antigen is undetermined. The donors, healthy Caucasians from Russia, were aged about 6 to 95. Whenever a sample was processed, at least 6 million PBMCs were isolated. Primers used in a second PCR of about 7 to 11 cycles were a sample-barcoded 5' primer and a J-beta primer mix. TCRdb fed the 5' RACE reads into MiXCR, producing one record per CDR3 protein. In the table there are 650,000 to 800,000 distinct CDR3 sequences, roughly 44% of which are singletons. CDR1 and CDR2 (germline): SGHVS, FQNEAQ. This CDR3 has 13 amino acids. Trimming took off 6 bases at V and 5 bases at J, with 13 bases between the two ends.

The gene calls are TRBV7-8 and TRBJ2-5; D tentatively fits TRBD1 or TRBD2 (5 bases each). The sample was blood. The TCR originated in a man aged 55 to 70 in good health. The CDR3 DNA is TGTGCCAGCAGTCTAGGGACCCTCGAGACCCAGTACTTC. Its protein product is CASSLGTLETQYF.